The 32 T cell receptor beta chains below come from one sample, sequenced in a study of beta chain features in type 1 diabetes. Study-wide results and caveats: Shortening that was moderate but significant affected the TCRB CDR3s of Type 1 diabetes patients in all four CD4+ subsets.

cDNA synthesis used the whole RNA isolate, giving expressed TCRB sequences. Generated by immunoSEQ multiplex PCR, the TCRdb table keeps only in-frame clones and is missing some. The sample includes 300,000 to 350,000 clones, approximately 15% of them seen just once. These receptors are not linked to any known antigen. Sequences were obtained from naive CD4+ T cells from blood. Receptors were obtained from a woman aged 18-29 years with type 1 diabetes.

V is TRBV30 and J is TRBJ2-5; 11 bases map to TRBD2. This CDR3 comprises 19 residues. Germline values: CDR1 GTSNPN, CDR2 SVGIG (reference sequence). The J segment lost 5 bases and the V segment lost 3 bases, leaving 20 bases of the junction unmatched. The CDR3 coding sequence is TGTGCCTGGAGAGGGGAGTTGCTAGCGGGAGGACCGAGTTGGGAGACCCAGTACTTC. Translating it yields CAWRGELLAGGPSWETQYF.

The V call is TRBV25-1, the J call TRBJ1-1; D remains ambiguous. Germline CDR1 MGHDK, CDR2 SYGVNS. The CDR3 has 15 amino acids. Trimming pared 1 base from V and 7 bases from J, leaving 16 bases between. The CDR3 sequence is CASSESGIQGNEAFF. The CDR3 region has the DNA TGTGCCAGCAGTGAATCAGGTATACAAGGTAATGAAGCTTTCTTT.

The genes are TRBV15 and TRBJ2-7; the D gene is possibly TRBD2 (6 bases). The V and J ends lost 0 bases and 1 base respectively, with 10 bases between them. CDR3 length equals 15 residues. Germline lookup yields CDR1 LNHNV and CDR2 YYDKDF (reference sequence). DNA for the CDR3: TGTGCCACCAGCAGAGACCCGCGGGGTTCCTACGAGCAGTACTTC. This gives the protein CATSRDPRGSYEQYF. The full variable domain, rest sourced from reference TRBV15 and TRBJ2-7, is DAMVIQNPRYQVTQFGKPVTLSCSQTLNHNVMYWYQQKSSQAPKLLFHYYDKDFNNEADTPDNFQSRRPNTSFCFLDIRSPGLGDTAMYLCATSRDPRGSYEQYFGPGTRLTVT.

This clone was counted between two and nine times. The chain couples TRBV11-2 to TRBJ2-5; 13 bases align to TRBD2. The CDR3 consists of 19 residues. The V segment lost 0 bases and the J segment 4 bases; nucleotides outside the gene matches: 11. CDR1 and CDR2 (germline): SGHAT, FQNNGV. CDR3 region: CASSLEALAGGPLRETQYF. CDR3 nucleotides: TGTGCCAGCAGCTTAGAGGCACTAGCGGGAGGGCCTCTACGAGAGACCCAGTACTTC. Full variable domain (outside the CDR3, taken from reference TRBV11-2 and TRBJ2-5): EAGVAQSPRYKIIEKRQSVAFWCNPISGHATLYWYQQILGQGPKLLIQFQNNGVVDDSQLPKDRFSAERLKGVDSTLKIQPAKLEDSAVYLCASSLEALAGGPLRETQYFGPGTRLLVL.

This chain uses TRBV29-1 with TRBJ1-1, with a possible D match to TRBD1 (6 bases). V shed 6 bases and J shed 8 bases, with 13 bases lying between them. Germline-derived CDR1 and CDR2 are SQVTM and ANQGSEA. The CDR3 is 11 amino acids. The CDR3 region has the DNA TGCAGCGTCAGGGGAGGGGGGGAAGCTTTCTTT. This sequence encodes CSVRGGGEAFF.

This clone showed up just a few times. This chain connects TRBV7-2 to TRBJ2-7, with no clear D. V shed 5 bases and J shed 3 bases, with 14 bases lying between them. The CDR3 runs 14 residues. Germline V gene lookup returns CDR1 SGHTA and CDR2 FQGNSA. CDR3 DNA sequence: TGTGCCAGCAGCGGGCTCCGATCGGTCTACGAGCAGTACTTC. Translated: CASSGLRSVYEQYF.

This clone was recorded a few times. This rearrangement joins TRBV19 to TRBJ1-5, with D unresolved. CDR3 length equals 12 residues. Germline V gene sequence: CDR1 LNHDA, CDR2 SQIVND (reference sequence). Trimming pared 7 bases from V and 6 bases from J, leaving 10 bases between. CDR3 DNA sequence: TGTGCCAGTAAGGGAGAGAGTCAGCCCCAGCATTTT. This sequence encodes CASKGESQPQHF.

This clone was counted only a few times. V usage is TRBV30 and J usage is TRBJ1-2; perhaps TRBD1 as D (6 bases). The CDR3 consists of 13 residues. The germline V and J ends were trimmed by 2 bases and 8 bases, with 15 bases remaining between them. From germline, CDR1 is GTSNPN and CDR2 SVGIG (reference sequence). DNA of the CDR3: TGTGCCTGGAGTCACCAGGGGCTAGGCGGCTACACCTTC. This sequence encodes CAWSHQGLGGYTF.

This chain joins TRBV9 and TRBJ2-5; TRBD1 aligns across 9 bases. This CDR3 has 14 amino acids. Germline-derived CDR1 and CDR2 are SGDLS and YYNGEE. V shed 0 bases and J 7 bases; nucleotides not matched to a gene: 4. In nucleotides, the CDR3 is TGTGCCAGCAGCGTAGATCCGGGACAGGGGACCCAGTACTTC. Translating gives CASSVDPGQGTQYF.

This clone was seen more than once but under ten times. V is TRBV15 and J is TRBJ2-1; TRBD1 is a possible D gene (6 bases). This CDR3 has 19 residues. Trimming left V 1 base short and J 7 bases short, with 26 bases between. Germline-derived CDR1 and CDR2 are LNHNV and YYDKDF (reference sequence). CDR3 amino acids: CATSRGGGPSRGFSNEQFF. The CDR3 nucleotides read TGTGCCACCAGCAGAGGAGGCGGACCCTCAAGGGGGTTCTCTAATGAGCAGTTCTTC. The entire variable domain, with the rest obtained from reference TRBV15 and TRBJ2-1, is as follows: DAMVIQNPRYQVTQFGKPVTLSCSQTLNHNVMYWYQQKSSQAPKLLFHYYDKDFNNEADTPDNFQSRRPNTSFCFLDIRSPGLGDTAMYLCATSRGGGPSRGFSNEQFFGPGTRLTVL.

This clone has only a few counts. The rearrangement joins TRBV6-5 to TRBJ1-1; the D is unclear. The CDR3 runs 11 residues. The germline V gene has CDR1 MNHEY and CDR2 SVGAGI. V was pared by 8 bases and J by 1 base, with 5 bases between. The CDR3: CASRRNTEAFF. Written as DNA, the CDR3 is TGTGCCAGCCGTAGGAACACTGAAGCTTTCTTT.

The chain carries TRBV11-2 and TRBJ2-6, with unresolved D. Germline CDR1 and CDR2: SGHAT and FQNNGV. This CDR3 comprises 15 residues. The V and J ends lost 0 bases and 4 bases respectively, with 7 bases between them. CDR3 sequence: CASSLDLQGANVLTF. CDR3 DNA: TGTGCCAGCAGCTTAGATTTGCAGGGGGCCAACGTCCTGACTTTC.

CDR3 nucleotide sequence: TGCGCCAGCAGCCATAGCGGACCGCCTGAGCAGTTCTTC. Translation: CASSHSGPPEQFF. The V call is TRBV4-3, the J call TRBJ2-1, with TRBD2 as a possible D gene (6 bases). The ends were cut back, 3 bases at V and 9 bases at J, with 12 bases in the middle. The V gene's germline CDR1 is LGHNA and CDR2 YSLEER. This CDR3 spans 13 amino acids.

In its sample, this clone was seen a few times. The rearrangement links TRBV2 to TRBJ1-1, with D possibly matching TRBD1 (5 bases). The CDR3 loop spans 13 amino acids. V shed 6 bases and J shed 5 bases, with 13 bases lying between them. Germline values: CDR1 SNHLY, CDR2 FYNNEI. CDR3 sequence (DNA): TGTGCCAGCAGGCCAGGGTCAGGGACTGAAGCTTTCTTT. Translating gives CASRPGSGTEAFF.

J is TRBJ1-1 and V is TRBV5-1; D is uncertain. The CDR3 extends over 15 amino acids. Trimming removed 0 bases from V and 0 bases from J, with 9 bases in between. Germline CDR1 and CDR2: SGHRS and YFSETQ. CDR3 DNA sequence: TGCGCCAGCAGCTTGGTGGCAGGCCTGAACACTGAAGCTTTCTTT. This encodes CASSLVAGLNTEAFF.

A few counts support this clone. V gene TRBV7-7 combines with J gene TRBJ2-2, with 7 bases that match TRBD2. V gave up 5 bases and J gave up 1 base; unmatched junction bases: 4. There are 15 residues in the CDR3. CDR1 SSHAT and CDR2 FNYEAQ come from the germline V gene (reference sequence). CDR3 bases: TGTGCCAGCAGCCCCGGACTAGTGAACACCGGGGAGCTGTTTTTT. This encodes CASSPGLVNTGELFF.

This clone was observed a few times. The chain carries TRBV29-1 and TRBJ1-3; D unresolved. The CDR3 runs to 15 residues. Trimming left V 4 bases short and J 0 bases short, with 13 bases between. Germline lookup yields CDR1 SQVTM and CDR2 ANQGSEA. The CDR3 region has the DNA TGCAGCGTTGGCGAGGGTGCCAGCTCTGGAAACACCATATATTTT. It specifies CSVGEGASSGNTIYF.

The chain is built from TRBV5-5 and TRBJ2-3; no reliable D call. In germline, CDR1 is SGHKS, CDR2 YYEKEE (reference sequence). Trimming took off 4 bases at V and 2 bases at J, with 8 bases between the two ends. The CDR3 has 13 residues. The CDR3 region has the DNA TGTGCCAGCAGCCCTAGGAACACAGATACGCAGTATTTT. This encodes CASSPRNTDTQYF.

V is TRBV19 and J is TRBJ2-1; 8 bases fit TRBD2. Trimming took 7 bases from V and 8 from J; bases not matched to a gene: 13. The CDR3 sequence is 15 residues long. CDR1 is LNHDA and CDR2 is SQIVND in the germline V gene (reference sequence). CDR3 loop: CASKSGSGIRDEQFF. Written as DNA, the CDR3 is TGTGCCAGTAAGAGCGGGAGTGGGATACGCGATGAGCAGTTCTTC. Based on the CDR3 plus reference TRBV19 and TRBJ2-1, the full variable domain is DGGITQSPKYLFRKEGQNVTLSCEQNLNHDAMYWYRQDPGQGLRLIYYSQIVNDFQKGDIAEGYSVSREKKESFPLTVTSAQKNPTAFYLCASKSGSGIRDEQFFGPGTRLTVL.

This clone came up a few times. The chain recombines TRBV28 with TRBJ2-7; 9 bases line up with TRBD1. Per germline, CDR1 MDHEN and CDR2 SYDVKM. This CDR3 spans 14 amino acids. V lost 8 bases to trimming and J lost 1 base; unmatched junction nucleotides: 6. DNA for the CDR3: TGTGCCAGCGGAGGGACAGGGCCATCCTACGAGCAGTACGTC. Translation gives CASGGTGPSYEQYV.

This clone was picked up a small number of times. The chain joins TRBV7-2 to TRBJ1-5; a possible D gene is TRBD1 (5 bases). V gave up 1 base and J gave up 7 bases, with 17 bases separating them. This CDR3 has 16 amino acids. Germline V lookup: CDR1 SGHTA, CDR2 FQGNSA. In nucleotides, the CDR3 is TGTGCCAGCAGCTTAGGGTCAGGGTGGCAAGGACAGCCCCAGCATTTT. Residues: CASSLGSGWQGQPQHF.

The chain has TRBV4-3 and TRBJ2-2; D ambiguous. From germline, CDR1 is LGHNA and CDR2 YSLEER. The ends were cut back, 0 bases at V and 2 bases at J, with 10 bases in the middle. The CDR3 is made up of 16 amino acids. CDR3 in DNA: TGCGCCAGCAGCCAAGAAGCTTTCTCTAACACCGGGGAGCTGTTTTTT. It specifies CASSQEAFSNTGELFF.

V gene TRBV30 combines with J gene TRBJ1-5; possible D gene TRBD1, 5 bases. There are 13 residues in the CDR3. Trimming removed 4 bases from V and 5 bases from J, with 12 bases in between. Looked up from germline, CDR1 is GTSNPN and CDR2 is SVGIG (reference sequence). DNA for the CDR3: TGTGCCTGGACACGGGGGTTGGATCAGCCCCAGCATTTT. This encodes CAWTRGLDQPQHF.

This clone was picked up a small number of times. The chain recombines TRBV18 with TRBJ2-7; 7 bases match TRBD2. Germline-derived CDR1 and CDR2 are KGHSH and LQKENI. The CDR3 is 17 residues long. V shed 6 bases, J shed 0 bases, and the junction held 14 bases outside the gene matches. The CDR3, as DNA: TGTGCCAGCTCGCTAACGAGCGGGACCGGGCCCTCCTACGAGCAGTACGTC. Protein product: CASSLTSGTGPSYEQYV.

This clone was seen only a few times. This rearrangement joins TRBV23-1 to TRBJ2-7; 8 bases map to TRBD2. TRBV23-1 is flagged as an ORF with uncertain function. Trimming removed 4 bases from V and 3 bases from J; junction bases left unmatched: 2. The CDR3 length is 13 residues. The CDR3 loop reads CASSRGRYYEQYV. CDR3 sequence (DNA): TGCGCCAGCAGTCGCGGGAGGTACTACGAGCAGTACGTC.

The chain links TRBV2 to TRBJ2-5; D not resolved. CDR3 length: 11 amino acids. CDR1 and CDR2 (germline): SNHLY, FYNNEI. V was trimmed by 7 bases and J by 3 bases, leaving 6 bases between them. CDR3 coding DNA: TGTGCCAGCATACAAAAAGAGACCCAGTACTTC. Residues: CASIQKETQYF.

This clone was counted between two and nine times. J is TRBJ2-3 and V is TRBV25-1; no clear D. Germline assignment: CDR1 MGHDK and CDR2 SYGVNS. The CDR3 consists of 11 residues. V dropped 6 bases and J dropped 5 bases, with 6 bases sitting between them. CDR3 sequence reads: CASRFLDTQYF. CDR3 nucleotides: TGTGCCAGCAGGTTTCTAGATACGCAGTATTTT.

This chain joins TRBV7-2 and TRBJ2-3, with D tentatively TRBD2 (6 bases). The length of the CDR3 is 14 residues. Germline CDR1 SGHTA, CDR2 FQGNSA. With 9 bases removed from V and 5 bases from J, the gap between germline ends came to 18 bases. CDR3 DNA sequence: TGTGCCAGGGAACCAAGTGGGGGAGGAGATACGCAGTATTTT. It translates to CAREPSGGGDTQYF.

CDR3 nucleotide sequence: TGTGCCAGCTCACCTTTAGGTTTGCAGGGGTCTGAAGCTTTCTTT. Translating gives CASSPLGLQGSEAFF. The chain recombines TRBV18 with TRBJ1-1, with a tentative D call TRBD1 (6 bases). V was trimmed by 3 bases and J by 6 bases, leaving 17 bases between them. The CDR3 extends over 15 amino acids. CDR1 and CDR2 (germline): KGHSH, LQKENI.

This clone has more than one count but fewer than ten. The V gene is TRBV14, the J gene TRBJ2-5; TRBD1 might be the D (5 bases). Germline V lookup: CDR1 SGHDN, CDR2 FVKESK. The germline V and J ends were trimmed by 2 bases and 7 bases, with 11 bases remaining between them. The CDR3 contains 13 residues. CDR3 loop: CASSQSRQGTQYF. In nucleotides, the CDR3 is TGTGCCAGCAGCCAATCTAGGCAGGGGACCCAGTACTTC.

The chain couples TRBV4-2 to TRBJ2-1, with TRBD2 matching over 7 bases. The CDR3 runs to 17 residues. Germline loops: CDR1 LGHNA, CDR2 YNFKEQ. V shed 2 bases and J 3 bases; nucleotides not matched to a gene: 10. The CDR3 bases are TGTGCCAGCAGCCAACAGACGTGGGGCGGGAGCTACAATGAGCAGTTCTTC. It encodes CASSQQTWGGSYNEQFF.

J is TRBJ2-7 and V is TRBV18; 12 bases align to TRBD1. Losses at the gene ends were 7 bases for V and 5 bases for J; bases not matched to a gene: 9. The CDR3 is made up of 15 amino acids. Germline CDR1 is KGHSH and CDR2 is LQKENI. Written as DNA, the CDR3 is TGTGCCAGCTTAGGGACAGGGGGCGCTTACCACGAGCAGTACGTC. This translates into CASLGTGGAYHEQYV.